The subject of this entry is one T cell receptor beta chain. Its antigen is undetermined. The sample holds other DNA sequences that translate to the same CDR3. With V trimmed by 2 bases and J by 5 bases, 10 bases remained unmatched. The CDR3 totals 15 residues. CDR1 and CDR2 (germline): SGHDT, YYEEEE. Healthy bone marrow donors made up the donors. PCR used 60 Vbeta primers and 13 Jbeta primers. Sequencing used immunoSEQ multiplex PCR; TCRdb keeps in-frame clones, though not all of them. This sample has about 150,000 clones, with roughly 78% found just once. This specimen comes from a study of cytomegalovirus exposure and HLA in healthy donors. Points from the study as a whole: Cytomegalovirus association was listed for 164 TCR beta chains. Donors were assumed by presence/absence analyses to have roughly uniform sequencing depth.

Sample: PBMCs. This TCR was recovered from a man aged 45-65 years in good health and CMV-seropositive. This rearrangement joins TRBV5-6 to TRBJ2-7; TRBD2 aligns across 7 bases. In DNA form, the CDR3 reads TGTGCCAGCAGCTTCCCAGGGAGGGCCCCCAACGAGCAGTACTTC. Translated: CASSFPGRAPNEQYF.